Below, 22 T cell receptor beta chains from the same sample are listed, as sequenced in a study of neurological immune-mediated disorders. TCRdb redid the calling of the 5' RACE reads with MiXCR, one entry per CDR3 protein. The sample includes tens of thousands of distinct CDR3 sequences, 10% seen only once; the top ten take approximately 6.9%. Sequenced: PBMCs. The receptors come from a woman in her twenties or thirties with HTLV-1-associated myelopathy (HAM/TSP).

This clonotype has ten or more counts. This chain joins TRBV6-5 and TRBJ2-7; D is uncertain. V gave up 4 bases and J gave up 4 bases, with 11 bases separating them. Germline loops: CDR1 MNHEY, CDR2 SVGAGI. CDR3 length: 13 residues. The CDR3: CASSSPVGYEQYF. CDR3 bases: TGTGCCAGCAGTTCCCCGGTCGGGTACGAGCAGTACTTC.

The table lists this clonotype with many counts. The chain has TRBV20-1 and TRBJ2-7, with 11 bases that match TRBD1. The germline V gene encodes CDR1 DFQATT and CDR2 SNEGSKA (reference sequence). After removal of 3 bases from V and 12 bases from J, the junction contained 7 bases not matched to a gene. CDR3 length: 12 residues. CDR3 region: CSAREGQGEPYF. The DNA of the CDR3 is TGCAGTGCTAGGGAGGGACAGGGGGAACCGTACTTC.

This clonotype showed up many times. The chain combines TRBV3-1 with TRBJ1-3; no clear D. CDR3 length: 12 residues. With 1 base removed from V and 5 bases from J, the gap between germline ends came to 3 bases. Germline V gives CDR1 LGHDT, CDR2 YNNKEL (reference sequence). The DNA for the CDR3 is TGTGCCAGCAGCCAAGGACGAAACACCATATATTTT. Amino acid sequence: CASSQGRNTIYF.

The gene calls are TRBV20-1 and TRBJ2-3, with 11 bases matching TRBD1. CDR3 length equals 14 residues. From germline, CDR1 is DFQATT and CDR2 SNEGSKA (reference sequence). V lost 6 bases, J lost 5 bases, and 7 bases stayed unmatched. The CDR3, as DNA: TGCAGTGCCCCCGGGACAGGGGGACTAGATACGCAGTATTTT. It specifies CSAPGTGGLDTQYF.

Many counts were recorded for this clonotype. V gene TRBV27 combines with J gene TRBJ1-5, with D unclear. V shed 7 bases and J shed 4 bases, with 8 bases lying between them. The CDR3 spans 12 residues. CDR1 is MNHEY, CDR2 SMNVEV, per germline (reference sequence). This CDR3 is CASKERNQPQHF. In DNA form, the CDR3 reads TGTGCCAGCAAGGAGAGGAATCAGCCCCAGCATTTT.

This clonotype was recorded at least ten times. This sequence joins TRBV11-3 and TRBJ1-6; 7 positions agree with TRBD1. V lost 2 bases to trimming and J lost 7 bases; unmatched junction nucleotides: 8. The germline gives CDR1 SGHNT, CDR2 YENEEA. This CDR3 is 16 amino acids long. Here the CDR3 reads CASSLRVTGKNSPLHF. CDR3 DNA: TGTGCCAGCAGCTTACGGGTGACAGGGAAAAATTCACCCCTCCACTTT.

At least ten counts were recorded for this clonotype. CDR3 DNA: TGTGCCAGCAGCGTAGGCGACAGGGGGTCGTACACTGAAGCTTTCTTT. Translating gives CASSVGDRGSYTEAFF. The V and J genes are TRBV9 and TRBJ1-1, with TRBD1 matching 9 bases. V was pared by 0 bases and J by 3 bases, with 6 bases of the junction left unmatched. Germline V gives CDR1 SGDLS, CDR2 YYNGEE. The CDR3 loop spans 16 amino acids.

This clonotype was seen many times. The chain has TRBV15 and TRBJ2-7; D unclear. The CDR3 sequence is 14 residues long. V lost 1 base and J lost 1, with 8 bases in between. Germline CDR1 and CDR2: LNHNV and YYDKDF (reference sequence). For the CDR3, the DNA is TGTGCCACCAGCAGAGGCTGGGTTTCCTACGAGCAGTACTTC. This encodes CATSRGWVSYEQYF.

The sample holds many counts of this clonotype. The chain links TRBV20-1 to TRBJ2-7; 15 positions agree with TRBD2. J gave up 0 bases and V 4 bases, and 10 bases lay outside the gene matches. Looked up from germline, CDR1 is DFQATT and CDR2 is SNEGSKA (reference sequence). CDR3 length: 18 residues. CDR3 in DNA: TGCAGTGCTATGGGCACCGGGACTAGCGGGGGGCTCTCCTACGAGCAGTACTTC. Its protein is CSAMGTGTSGGLSYEQYF.

This clonotype was counted at least ten times. The CDR3 nucleotides read TGCAGTGCTTGGGGGTCGGGGGGCGGTGAAGCTTTCTTT. This translates into CSAWGSGGGEAFF. This chain uses TRBV20-1 with TRBJ1-1; D is possibly TRBD1 (6 bases). Germline V gene sequence: CDR1 DFQATT, CDR2 SNEGSKA (reference sequence). This CDR3 has 13 residues. V dropped 5 bases and J dropped 7 bases, with 17 bases sitting between them.

The sample holds many counts of this clonotype. The chain is built from TRBV7-8 and TRBJ1-1; 8 positions agree with TRBD1. This CDR3 region has 13 residues. J gave up 4 bases and V 2 bases, and 0 bases lay outside the gene matches. Germline V gene data show CDR1 as SGHVS and CDR2 as FQNEAQ. In DNA, the CDR3 is TGTGCCAGCAGCTTAACAGGGGGCACTGAAGCTTTCTTT. This gives the protein CASSLTGGTEAFF.

This clonotype was recorded at least ten times. This rearrangement joins TRBV20-1 to TRBJ2-7; D not certain. Trimming pared 0 bases from V and 0 bases from J, leaving 15 bases between. Germline loops: CDR1 DFQATT, CDR2 SNEGSKA (reference sequence). The CDR3 totals 16 residues. CDR3 sequence (DNA): TGCAGTGCTAGAGATCGAGTATCAGGAAGCTCCTACGAGCAGTACTTC. Protein: CSARDRVSGSSYEQYF.

This clonotype was counted at least ten times. This chain uses TRBV20-1 with TRBJ2-2; 7 nucleotides match TRBD1. Germline V gives CDR1 DFQATT, CDR2 SNEGSKA (reference sequence). With 2 bases clipped from V and 5 bases from J, the junction kept 11 bases outside the gene matches. The CDR3 covers 16 residues. The CDR3 sequence is CSARSQDRGPTGELFF. The DNA for the CDR3 is TGCAGTGCTAGAAGCCAAGATAGGGGGCCTACCGGGGAGCTGTTTTTT.

The sample holds many counts of this clonotype. This sequence joins TRBV20-1 and TRBJ1-2, with TRBD1 identical over 7 bases. Germline V gene lookup returns CDR1 DFQATT and CDR2 SNEGSKA (reference sequence). After removal of 3 bases from V and 7 bases from J, the junction contained 5 bases not matched to a gene. CDR3 length equals 12 residues. The CDR3 DNA sequence: TGCAGTGCTAGGGAAACAGGGGTTGGCTACACCTTC. It encodes CSARETGVGYTF.

This clonotype was counted at least ten times. The rearrangement joins TRBV20-1 to TRBJ1-1; TRBD1 might be the D (5 bases). V dropped 5 bases and J dropped 2 bases, with 9 bases sitting between them. The CDR3 is 12 amino acids. The germline gives CDR1 DFQATT, CDR2 SNEGSKA (reference sequence). CDR3 coding DNA: TGCAGTGCTCGGGGCCTTAACACTGAAGCTTTCTTT. Amino acids: CSARGLNTEAFF.

This clonotype showed up many times. The V gene is TRBV2, the J gene TRBJ1-1; no reliable D call. Trimming stripped 2 bases from V and 4 bases from J, with 14 bases between. Germline CDR1 and CDR2: SNHLY and FYNNEI. CDR3 length equals 15 residues. The CDR3 DNA reads TGTGCCAGCAGTGAACGAAAAAGCCTGAGCACTGAAGCTTTCTTT. Amino acids: CASSERKSLSTEAFF.

This clonotype has at least ten counts. The chain combines TRBV20-1 with TRBJ1-3; no clear D. The germline gives CDR1 DFQATT, CDR2 SNEGSKA (reference sequence). Trimming stripped 0 bases from V and 0 bases from J, with 12 bases between. CDR3 length equals 16 residues. CDR3 DNA: TGCAGTGCTAGAGATGTGGCGATAAACTCTGGAAACACCATATATTTT. This sequence encodes CSARDVAINSGNTIYF.

A remark on this clonotype: This could be a read error, since a much larger clone is one nucleotide away. V and J are TRBV20-1 and TRBJ1-2, with D unclear. This CDR3 has 12 residues. Germline V gives CDR1 DFQATT, CDR2 SNEGSKA (reference sequence). V lost 8 bases, J lost 2 bases, and 12 bases lay in between. The chain's CDR3 is CSWRESNYGYTF. The CDR3 nucleotides read TGCAGTTGGCGCGAGAGCAACTATGGCTACACCTTC.

This rearrangement joins TRBV5-1 to TRBJ2-3; 12 bases match TRBD2. With 0 bases clipped from V and 2 bases from J, the junction kept 4 bases outside the gene matches. CDR1 SGHRS and CDR2 YFSETQ come from the germline V gene. The CDR3 runs 17 residues. CDR3 region: CASSLARTSGDTDTQYF. The CDR3 DNA follows: TGCGCCAGCAGCTTGGCCAGGACTAGCGGGGACACAGATACGCAGTATTTT.

This clonotype was detected many times. The chain couples TRBV20-1 to TRBJ1-6; 8 bases map to TRBD1. V lost 0 bases, J lost 3 bases, and 10 bases stayed unmatched. CDR1 and CDR2 from the germline V gene are DFQATT and SNEGSKA (reference sequence). The CDR3 runs 18 residues. The CDR3 nucleotides are TGCAGTGCTAGAGATCTGATGGACAGGGAGATCTATAATTCACCCCTCCACTTT. Translated: CSARDLMDREIYNSPLHF.

This clonotype showed up many times. The chain is built from TRBV29-1 and TRBJ2-3, with D unclear. This CDR3 spans 14 amino acids. Germline assignment: CDR1 SQVTM and CDR2 ANQGSEA. V was clipped by 2 bases and J by 4 bases, with 13 bases between them. The CDR3 region has the DNA TGCAGCGTTGAACACAATCGTGGTGCAGATACGCAGTATTTT. Protein product: CSVEHNRGADTQYF.

Here the CDR3 DNA reads TGTGCCAGCAGCCAGAGGGCAGGGGGCTGGGACACTGAAGCTTTCTTT. Translating it yields CASSQRAGGWDTEAFF. J is TRBJ1-1 and V is TRBV6-1, with 8 bases that match TRBD1. The CDR3 has 16 residues. CDR1 and CDR2 (germline): MNHNS, SASEGT. V was clipped by 6 bases and J by 3 bases; unmatched bases: 12.